Given below is one T cell receptor (beta chain) in context. This specimen comes from a study of T-cell reconstitution after alpha-beta-depleted transplantation in children. CDR1 is SQVTM, CDR2 ANQGSEA, per germline. CDR3 length equals 15 residues. The V end lost 6 bases, the J end lost 1 base, and 16 bases lay between the germline ends. Preparation of the TCRbeta library involved a method that used unique molecular identifiers. TCRdb redid the calling of the PCR reads with MiXCR, one entry per CDR3 protein. The sample includes 500,000 to 650,000 distinct CDR3 sequences, approximately 12% of them seen just once.

This sequence joins TRBV29-1 and TRBJ2-4; D could derive from TRBD1 or TRBD2 (5 bases each). This TCR derives from a male patient under 18 who had a stem cell transplant for acute myeloid leukemia, so the T cells may come from the graft donor. Source: PBMCs, mostly from graft donor cells, taken 360 days after TCRalphabeta/CD19-depleted stem cell transplant. The CDR3 DNA reads as TGCAGCGTAGATGATCGGGACGTCGCCAAAAACATTCAGTACTTC. This translates into CSVDDRDVAKNIQYF.